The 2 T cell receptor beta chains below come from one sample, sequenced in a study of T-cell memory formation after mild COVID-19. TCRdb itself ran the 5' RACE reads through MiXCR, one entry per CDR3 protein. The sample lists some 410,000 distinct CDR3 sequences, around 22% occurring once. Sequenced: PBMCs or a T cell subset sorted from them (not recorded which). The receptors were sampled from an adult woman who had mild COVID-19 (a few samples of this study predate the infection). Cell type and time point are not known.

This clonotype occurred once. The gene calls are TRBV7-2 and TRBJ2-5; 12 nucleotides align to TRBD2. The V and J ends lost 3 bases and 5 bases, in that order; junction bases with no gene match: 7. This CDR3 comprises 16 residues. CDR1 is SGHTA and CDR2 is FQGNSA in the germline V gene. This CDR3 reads CASSFGLAGSGETQYF. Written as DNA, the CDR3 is TGTGCCAGCAGCTTTGGACTAGCGGGATCGGGGGAGACCCAGTACTTC.

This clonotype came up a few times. This chain's CDR3 is CASSVATGGTGELFF. CDR3 DNA: TGTGCCAGCAGCGTAGCTACAGGTGGCACCGGGGAGCTGTTTTTT. The chain couples TRBV9 to TRBJ2-2; a weak D match, TRBD1 (5 bases). The CDR3 contains 15 residues. The germline V gene has CDR1 SGDLS and CDR2 YYNGEE. V lost 0 bases and J lost 4, with 10 bases in between.